A single TCR beta chain is shown here with its context. One entry per CDR3 protein, called by TCRdb with MiXCR from the 5' RACE reads. The sample carries under 450,000 distinct CDR3 sequences, around an eighth recorded once. The data stem from a study of T-cell memory formation after mild COVID-19. CDR1 SQVTM and CDR2 ANQGSEA come from the germline V gene. Trimming took 5 bases from V and 8 from J, leaving 15 bases between them. This CDR3 contains 12 residues. The source of this sequence is a man between 18 and 29 years old who had mild COVID-19 (a few samples of this study predate the infection). Cell type and time point are not known. The chain links TRBV29-1 to TRBJ1-2; D call uncertain. The sequencing input was PBMCs or a T cell subset sorted from them (not recorded which). In DNA form, the CDR3 reads TGCAGCGTTCGAGACACCCACTGGGGCTACACCTTC. Its translation: CSVRDTHWGYTF.